One T cell receptor (beta chain) is described in this entry. Its specificity is not known. TCRdb keeps only in-frame clones here, not all; method: immunoSEQ multiplex PCR. The sample includes fewer than 40,000 clones, 87% seen only once; the top ten take roughly 3.1%. Time point specified: time of PML onset. Trimming took off 2 bases at V and 9 bases at J, with 10 bases between the two ends. CDR1 and CDR2 (germline): MNHEY, SMNVEV (reference sequence). The CDR3 runs 13 residues. This entry belongs to a study of multiple sclerosis patients with progressive multifocal leukoencephalopathy. The study, taken as a whole, reports: Most PML patients had lower entropy, suggesting less diverse TRB repertoires.

The sequence came from a human donor with progressive multifocal leukoencephalopathy. This material consisted of PBMCs, taken from a patient treated with natalizumab. This chain links TRBV27 with TRBJ2-2; perhaps TRBD1 as D (6 bases). The CDR3 is CASSLKTGWELFF. CDR3 nucleotides: TGTGCCAGCAGTTTAAAAACAGGGTGGGAGCTGTTTTTT.